The entry below gives a single T cell receptor beta chain sequence along with its context. What it recognizes is unknown. It may be a read error: a sequence one base away is much more abundant. This CDR3 fails to terminate in the conserved phenylalanine or tryptophan, so it likely reflects a read error. This record belongs to a study of CD8+CD57+ T cells in acquired aplastic anemia. For the study at large: CD4+ and CD8+ cells, once sorted, gave DNA averaging around 3.4 ug. The study's findings and limits: Patients and controls were found to share fewer than 35 CD8+ CDR3 sequences. Any difference that existed in CD8+ Simpson's diversity between patients and controls was not significant.

V gave up 3 bases and J gave up 1 base, with 11 bases separating them. The CDR3 length is 15 residues. Looked up from germline, CDR1 is MNHNS and CDR2 is SASEGT. Genomic DNA, the template, was used for profiling of the TCR beta VDJ and CDR3. Each CDR3 protein is one row after TCRdb ran MiXCR on the reads. This sample yields 150,000 to 200,000 distinct CDR3 sequences, of which 50% to 75% are seen a single time; around 42% belongs to the top ten. The V gene is TRBV6-1, the J gene TRBJ2-3, with D unresolved. This sequence originates from a human donor with severe aplastic anemia or a healthy control (not recorded which). The sample taken for sequencing was sorted CD4+, CD8+, or CD8+CD57+ T cells (not recorded which) from PBMCs. The CDR3 DNA is TGTGCCAGCAGTGAGAGTATCGCAGGCACAGATACGCAGTATTAT. Its translation is CASSESIAGTDTQYY.